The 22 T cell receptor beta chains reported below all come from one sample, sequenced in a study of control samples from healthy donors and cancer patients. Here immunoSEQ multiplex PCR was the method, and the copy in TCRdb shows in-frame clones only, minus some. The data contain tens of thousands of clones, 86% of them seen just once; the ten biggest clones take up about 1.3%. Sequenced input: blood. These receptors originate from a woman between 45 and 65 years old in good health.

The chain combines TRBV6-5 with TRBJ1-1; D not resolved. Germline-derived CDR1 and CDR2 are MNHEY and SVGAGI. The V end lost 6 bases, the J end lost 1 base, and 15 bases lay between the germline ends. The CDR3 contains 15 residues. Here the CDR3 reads CASSPTRAGNTEAFF. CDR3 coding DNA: TGTGCCAGCAGCCCAACCCGCGCTGGGAACACTGAAGCTTTCTTT.

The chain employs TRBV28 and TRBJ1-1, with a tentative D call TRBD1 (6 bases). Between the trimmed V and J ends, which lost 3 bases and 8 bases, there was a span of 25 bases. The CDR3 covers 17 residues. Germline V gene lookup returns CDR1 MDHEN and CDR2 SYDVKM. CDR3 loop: CASSFLIRGGSPNEAFF. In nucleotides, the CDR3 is TGTGCCAGCAGTTTCTTGATTCGGGGGGGCTCCCCTAACGAAGCTTTCTTT.

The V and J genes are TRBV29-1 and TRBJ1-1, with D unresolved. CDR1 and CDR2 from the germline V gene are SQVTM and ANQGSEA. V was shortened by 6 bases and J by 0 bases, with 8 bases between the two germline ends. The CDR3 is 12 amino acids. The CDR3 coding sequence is TGCAGCGTCCGAAGGGTGAACACTGAAGCTTTCTTT. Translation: CSVRRVNTEAFF. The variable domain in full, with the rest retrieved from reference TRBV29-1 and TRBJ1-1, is SAVISQKPSRDICQRGTSLTIQCQVDSQVTMMFWYRQQPGQSLTLIATANQGSEATYESGFVIDKFPISRPNLTFSTLTVSNMSPEDSSIYLCSVRRVNTEAFFGQGTRLTVV.

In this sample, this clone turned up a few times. The CDR3 reads CASSGTEAFF. Written as DNA, the CDR3 is TGTGCCAGCAGTGGGACTGAAGCTTTCTTT. The rearrangement links TRBV12-3 or TRBV12-4 to TRBJ1-1; unclear D gene. The CDR3 has 10 residues. The V end lost 5 bases, the J end lost 5 bases, and 3 bases lay between the germline ends.

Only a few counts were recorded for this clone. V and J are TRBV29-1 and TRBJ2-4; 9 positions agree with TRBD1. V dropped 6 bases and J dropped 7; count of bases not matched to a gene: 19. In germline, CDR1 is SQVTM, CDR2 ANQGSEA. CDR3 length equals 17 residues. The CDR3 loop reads CSVLGPDPQGAHNIQYF. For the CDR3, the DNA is TGCAGCGTCCTCGGCCCGGACCCACAGGGGGCACATAACATTCAGTACTTC.

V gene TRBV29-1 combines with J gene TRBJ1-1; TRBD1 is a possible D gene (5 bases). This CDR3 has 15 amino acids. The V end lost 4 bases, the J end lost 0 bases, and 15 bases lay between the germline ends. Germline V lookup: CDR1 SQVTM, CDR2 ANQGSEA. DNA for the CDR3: TGCAGCGTTGCCGGGGGTCTAGGTATGAACACTGAAGCTTTCTTT. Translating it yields CSVAGGLGMNTEAFF.

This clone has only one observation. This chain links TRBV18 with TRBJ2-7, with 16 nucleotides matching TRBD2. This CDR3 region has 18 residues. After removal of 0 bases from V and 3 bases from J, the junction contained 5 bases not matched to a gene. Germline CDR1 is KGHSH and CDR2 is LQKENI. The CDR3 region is CASSPPGLAGGSSYEQYF. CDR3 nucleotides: TGTGCCAGCTCACCACCGGGACTAGCGGGAGGGTCCAGCTACGAGCAGTACTTC. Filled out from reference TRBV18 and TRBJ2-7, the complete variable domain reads NAGVMQNPRHLVRRRGQEARLRCSPMKGHSHVYWYRQLPEEGLKFMVYLQKENIIDESGMPKERFSAEFPKEGPSILRIQQVVRGDSAAYFCASSPPGLAGGSSYEQYFGPGTRLTVT.

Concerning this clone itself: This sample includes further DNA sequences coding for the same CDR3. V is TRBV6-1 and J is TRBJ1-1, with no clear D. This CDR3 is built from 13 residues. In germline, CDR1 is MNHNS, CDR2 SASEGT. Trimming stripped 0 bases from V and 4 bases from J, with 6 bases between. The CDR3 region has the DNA TGTGCCAGCAGTGAAGCGCGGGGCACTGAAGCTTTCTTT. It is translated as CASSEARGTEAFF.

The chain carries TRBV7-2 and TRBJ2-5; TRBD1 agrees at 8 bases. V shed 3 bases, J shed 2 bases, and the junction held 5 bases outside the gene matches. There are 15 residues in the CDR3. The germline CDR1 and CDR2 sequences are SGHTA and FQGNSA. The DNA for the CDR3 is TGTGCCAGCAGCTTCGGAGGGACAGGTCAAGAGACCCAGTACTTC. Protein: CASSFGGTGQETQYF.

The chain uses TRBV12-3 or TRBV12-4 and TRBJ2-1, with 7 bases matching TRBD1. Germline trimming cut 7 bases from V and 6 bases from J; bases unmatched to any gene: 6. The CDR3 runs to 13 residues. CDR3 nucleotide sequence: TGTGCCAGCACCCCGACAGGGCTCAATGAGCAGTTCTTC. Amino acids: CASTPTGLNEQFF.

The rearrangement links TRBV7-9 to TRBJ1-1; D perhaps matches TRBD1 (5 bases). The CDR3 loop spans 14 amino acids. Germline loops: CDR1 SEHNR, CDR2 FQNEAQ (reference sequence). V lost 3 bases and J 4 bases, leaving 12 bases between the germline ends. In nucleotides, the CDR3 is TGTGCCAGCAGCTTGGGCTGGGGCACCACTGAAGCTTTCTTT. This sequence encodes CASSLGWGTTEAFF.

CDR3 amino acids: CASSPPLGGRYTF. DNA for the CDR3: TGTGCCAGCAGCCCCCCCTTGGGGGGCCGCTACACCTTC. The chain has TRBV7-2 and TRBJ1-2, with D maybe TRBD1 (6 bases). CDR1 is SGHTA, CDR2 FQGNSA, per germline. V was shortened by 5 bases and J by 9 bases, with 16 bases between the two germline ends. CDR3 length equals 13 residues.

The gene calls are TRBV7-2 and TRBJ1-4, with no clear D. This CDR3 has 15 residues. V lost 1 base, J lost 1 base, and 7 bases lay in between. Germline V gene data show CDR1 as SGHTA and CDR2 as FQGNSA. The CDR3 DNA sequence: TGTGCCAGCAGCTTAGGACTGCTAACTAATGAAAAACTGTTTTTT. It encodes CASSLGLLTNEKLFF.

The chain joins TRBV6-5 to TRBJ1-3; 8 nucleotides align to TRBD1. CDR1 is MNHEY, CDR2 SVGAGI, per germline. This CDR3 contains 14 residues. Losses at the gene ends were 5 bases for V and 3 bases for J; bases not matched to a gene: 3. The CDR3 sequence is CASSPRGLGNTIYF. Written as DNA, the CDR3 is TGTGCCAGCAGTCCCAGGGGGCTTGGAAACACCATATATTTT.

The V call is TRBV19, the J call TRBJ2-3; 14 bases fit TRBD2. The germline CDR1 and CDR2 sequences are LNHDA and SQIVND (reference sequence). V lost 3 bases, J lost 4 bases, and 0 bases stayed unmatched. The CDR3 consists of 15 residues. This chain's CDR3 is CASSMGLAGADTQYF. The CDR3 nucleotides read TGTGCCAGTAGTATGGGACTAGCGGGAGCAGATACGCAGTATTTT. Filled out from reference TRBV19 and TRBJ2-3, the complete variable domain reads DGGITQSPKYLFRKEGQNVTLSCEQNLNHDAMYWYRQDPGQGLRLIYYSQIVNDFQKGDIAEGYSVSREKKESFPLTVTSAQKNPTAFYLCASSMGLAGADTQYFGPGTRLTVL.

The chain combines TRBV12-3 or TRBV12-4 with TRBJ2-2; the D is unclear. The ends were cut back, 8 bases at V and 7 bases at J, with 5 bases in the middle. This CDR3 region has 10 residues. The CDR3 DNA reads TGTGCCAGCTGGGGCGGGGAGCTGTTTTTT. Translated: CASWGGELFF.

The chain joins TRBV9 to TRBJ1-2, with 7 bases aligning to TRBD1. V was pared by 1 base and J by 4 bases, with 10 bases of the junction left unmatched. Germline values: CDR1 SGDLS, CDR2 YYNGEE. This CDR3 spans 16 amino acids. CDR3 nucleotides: TGTGCCAGCAGCGTATCCTCAGGGGGGAGTGGCTATGGCTACACCTTC. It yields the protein CASSVSSGGSGYGYTF.

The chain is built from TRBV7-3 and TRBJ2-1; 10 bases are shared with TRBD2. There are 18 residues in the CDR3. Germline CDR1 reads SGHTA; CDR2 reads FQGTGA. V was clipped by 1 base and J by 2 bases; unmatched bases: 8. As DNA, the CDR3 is TGTGCCAGCAGCTTAAAAGCGGGAGGGCCGAGGGCCTACAATGAGCAGTTCTTC. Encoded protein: CASSLKAGGPRAYNEQFF.

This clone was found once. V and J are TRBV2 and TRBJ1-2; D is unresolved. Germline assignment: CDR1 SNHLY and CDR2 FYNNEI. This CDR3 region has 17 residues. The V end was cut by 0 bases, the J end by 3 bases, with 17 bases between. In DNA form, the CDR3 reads TGTGCCAGCAGTGAAGCGAGCCCTCGAAGGAAGTACTATGGCTACACCTTC. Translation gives CASSEASPRRKYYGYTF.

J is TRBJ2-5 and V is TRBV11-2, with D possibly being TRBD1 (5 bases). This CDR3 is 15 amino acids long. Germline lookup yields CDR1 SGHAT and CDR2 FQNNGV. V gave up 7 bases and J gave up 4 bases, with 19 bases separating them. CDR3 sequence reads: CASIPTAGFRETQYF. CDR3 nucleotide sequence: TGTGCCAGCATCCCGACGGCAGGGTTTAGAGAGACCCAGTACTTC.

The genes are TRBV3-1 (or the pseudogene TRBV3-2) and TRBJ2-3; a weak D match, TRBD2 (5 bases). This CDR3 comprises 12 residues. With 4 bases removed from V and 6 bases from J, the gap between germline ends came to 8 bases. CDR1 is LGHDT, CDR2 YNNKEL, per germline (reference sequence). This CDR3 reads CASSPGEDTQYF. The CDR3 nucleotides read TGTGCCAGCAGCCCCGGGGAGGATACGCAGTATTTT.

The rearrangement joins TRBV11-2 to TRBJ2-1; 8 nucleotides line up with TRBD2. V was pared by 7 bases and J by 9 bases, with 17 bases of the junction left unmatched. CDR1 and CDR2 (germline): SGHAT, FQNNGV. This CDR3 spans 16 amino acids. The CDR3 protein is CASNALLAVYGGEQFF. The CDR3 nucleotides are TGTGCCAGCAACGCGTTACTAGCGGTGTACGGGGGTGAGCAGTTCTTC.